Listed below are T cell receptor beta chains from one sample, sequenced in a study of blood T cells in healthy people across ages. TCRdb analysed the 5' RACE reads with MiXCR anew, one entry per CDR3 protein. This table holds hundreds of thousands of distinct CDR3 sequences, under 25% found once. Sequencing input: blood. The origin of the receptors is an older man in good health. The CDR3 runs from the conserved cysteine through the conserved F or W. The D gene is left open where the match is weak. Clone size, where shown, is once, few, many, or a class for clones that have expanded.

j_call d_call clone_size v_call cdr3_nt cdr3_aa
TRBJ2-7 . few TRBV10-3 TGTGCCATTCTTAGGGTTTTAACCTACGAGCAGTACTTC CAILRVLTYEQYF
TRBJ2-7 TRBD1 . TRBV12-3/TRBV12-4 TGTGCCAGCAGTTTTGACAGGGGGGAGACTAGAGGCTACGAGCAGTACTTC CASSFDRGETRGYEQYF
TRBJ2-5 . many TRBV6-5 TGTGCCAGCACCCATGGAGGGCAAGAGACCCAGTACTTC CASTHGGQETQYF
TRBJ2-1 . few TRBV12-3/TRBV12-4 TGTGCCAGCAGTTCAATTTTGGCGGGACAATACAATGAGCAGTTCTTC CASSSILAGQYNEQFF
TRBJ2-7 . . TRBV20-1 TGCAGTGCTAGAAGTGAGACCAAGACCTACGAGCAGTACTTC CSARSETKTYEQYF
TRBJ2-4 . . TRBV3-1 TGTGCCAGCAGCCAGAGGGAAAACATTCAGTACTTC CASSQRENIQYF
TRBJ2-3 TRBD2 . TRBV2 TGTGCCAGCAAAGCAACAAATAGCGGGAGTGTACAGTATTTT CASKATNSGSVQYF
TRBJ2-7 . . TRBV29-1 TGCAGCGCCGAAGGTGGGTCTGGCGCCTACGAGCAGTACTTC CSAEGGSGAYEQYF
TRBJ1-4 TRBD1 . TRBV9 TGTGCCAGCAGCACTTCCGGGACAGGGGGGGAAAAACTGTTTTTT CASSTSGTGGEKLFF
TRBJ2-5 . . TRBV6-1 TGTGCCAGCAGTGATGGGGCGGGATATGAAGAGACCCAGTACTTC CASSDGAGYEETQYF
TRBJ1-2 . . TRBV4-1 TGCGCCAGCAGCCAAGTAACAGGGCAAGCTAACTATGGCTACACCTTC CASSQVTGQANYGYTF
TRBJ2-3 TRBD2 few TRBV5-1 TGCGCCAGCAGCACGGGACTAGCGGGGGGAACGCAGTATTTT CASSTGLAGGTQYF
TRBJ2-2 TRBD1 . TRBV3-1 TGTGCCAGCAGCTATGACAGGGTTGGCGGGGAGCTGTTTTTT CASSYDRVGGELFF
TRBJ2-2 TRBD2 few TRBV4-3 TGCGCCAGCAGCCAAGTCCGACGGACTAGCGGGAGACCCGGGGAGCTGTTTTTT CASSQVRRTSGRPGELFF
TRBJ1-2 . . TRBV6-6 TGTGCCAGCAGTCCCGAGGGGTTCGGCTACACCTTC CASSPEGFGYTF
TRBJ2-7 . . TRBV20-1 TGCAGTGCTAGAGAACCGGGGGTCAGCTCCTACGAGCAGTACTTC CSAREPGVSSYEQYF
TRBJ2-3 . . TRBV16 TGTGCCAGCAGCCAGCCTCACTACACAGATACGCAGTATTTT CASSQPHYTDTQYF
TRBJ2-5 . . TRBV13 TGTGCCAGCAGCCGAGCCAAGTGGGAGACCCAGTACTTC CASSRAKWETQYF
TRBJ1-2 . few TRBV27 TGTGCCAGCAGGGGAAGAGATGGCTACACCTTC CASRGRDGYTF
TRBJ1-4 . few TRBV4-1 TGCGCCAGCAGCCAAGTAACAGGATTTGTGTTTTTT CASSQVTGFVFF
TRBJ1-5 TRBD1 few TRBV14 TGTGCCAGCAGCCTAACCGGGACAGGGAATTGGCAGCCCCAGCATTTT CASSLTGTGNWQPQHF
TRBJ2-3 . . TRBV14 TGTGCCAGCAGCCGGAGGAGGGGGCCGGGCACAGATACGCAGTATTTT CASSRRRGPGTDTQYF
TRBJ2-5 TRBD2 . TRBV5-1 TGCGCCAGCAGCTCAGAGCGGGGGGAAGAGACCCAGTACTTC CASSSERGEETQYF
TRBJ2-6 TRBD1 many TRBV28 TGTGCCAGCAGTTCAAGACAGGGGAAATCTGGGGCCAACGTCCTGACTTTC CASSSRQGKSGANVLTF
TRBJ2-2 TRBD2 . TRBV30 TGTGCCTGGAAAGGGACTAGCGGGATCGAGACCGGGGAGCTGTTTTTT CAWKGTSGIETGELFF
TRBJ1-2 TRBD1 few TRBV20-1 TGCAGTGCGCCGGGACAGGGGGCTTTCTATGGCTACACCTTC CSAPGQGAFYGYTF
TRBJ2-1 . few TRBV6-4 TGTGCCAGCAGTGACTGGTCGGGAGCCATGAGGGATGAGCAGTTCTTC CASSDWSGAMRDEQFF
TRBJ2-3 . few TRBV20-1 TGCAGTGCTAGAGATTCACAAGGTGATTCGGCGGGGCACTACACAGATACGCAGTATTTT CSARDSQGDSAGHYTDTQYF
TRBJ2-3 . few TRBV25-1 TGTGCCAGCAGACCCCGGGGAGAGCGGAACAATGGCACAGATACGCAGTATTTT CASRPRGERNNGTDTQYF
TRBJ2-3 . . TRBV10-3 TGTGCCATAACGAAAAACAGGGTTTCAGATACGCAGTATTTT CAITKNRVSDTQYF
TRBJ1-2 . . TRBV20-1 TGCAGTGCTACCACCGACGCTCTGGGCTATGGCTACACCTTC CSATTDALGYGYTF
TRBJ2-5 . . TRBV5-1 TGCGCCAGCAGCTTTATCGCAGGGGTACCGGTAGAAGAGACCCAGTACTTC CASSFIAGVPVEETQYF
TRBJ1-5 . . TRBV4-1 TGCGCCAGCAGCCAAGGACAGCAGGAACAGCCCCCGCATTTT CASSQGQQEQPPHF
TRBJ2-7 TRBD2 . TRBV10-2 TGCGCCAGCAGTGAGTCGACCCTAGCGGGAGTGTACGAGCAGTACTTC CASSESTLAGVYEQYF
TRBJ2-3 TRBD1 . TRBV10-3 TGTGCCATCAAGTTAGGGGGCCGGGCAGATACGCAGTATTTT CAIKLGGRADTQYF
TRBJ1-1 . few TRBV6-5 TGTGCCAGCAGTTGCTCGGCAGGGACCTTGAACACTGAAGCTTTCTTT CASSCSAGTLNTEAFF
TRBJ1-5 . . TRBV7-2 TGTGCCAGCAGCTTAGCGCTGGCAGGTGGACATAGCAATCAGCCCCAGCATTTT CASSLALAGGHSNQPQHF
TRBJ2-1 TRBD1 . TRBV5-4 TGTGCCAGCAGCTTGTTAGGGGGCCAGTACAATGAGCAGTTCTTC CASSLLGGQYNEQFF
TRBJ2-4 . . TRBV6-5 TGTGCCAGCAGGGTACACAGGTACCAAAACATTCAGTACTTC CASRVHRYQNIQYF
TRBJ2-4 . once TRBV12-3/TRBV12-4 TGTGCCAGCTCGGACGGCCGAAACATTCAGTACTTC CASSDGRNIQYF
TRBJ2-1 . . TRBV20-1 TGCAGTGCTGCTAGGACTACTTGGGATGAGCAGTTCTTC CSAARTTWDEQFF
TRBJ1-1 TRBD1 few TRBV7-9 TGTGCCAGCAGCCCCCGTCCGACGGACAGGGAGGAAGCTTTCTTT CASSPRPTDREEAFF
TRBJ2-7 . few TRBV5-1 TGCGCCAGCAGTGGCGAACCCTACGAGCAGTACTTC CASSGEPYEQYF
TRBJ2-5 . few TRBV28 TGTGCCAGCAGTCCGAGACAGGTTGGTGAAGAGACCCAGTACTTC CASSPRQVGEETQYF
TRBJ2-7 TRBD2 few TRBV12-5 TGTGCTAGTGGGGAACTAGCGCGATACCCCTACGAGCAGTACTTC CASGELARYPYEQYF
TRBJ2-5 . . TRBV3-1 TGTGCCAGCAGCCAAGACACAGCCCAAGAGACCCAGTACTTC CASSQDTAQETQYF